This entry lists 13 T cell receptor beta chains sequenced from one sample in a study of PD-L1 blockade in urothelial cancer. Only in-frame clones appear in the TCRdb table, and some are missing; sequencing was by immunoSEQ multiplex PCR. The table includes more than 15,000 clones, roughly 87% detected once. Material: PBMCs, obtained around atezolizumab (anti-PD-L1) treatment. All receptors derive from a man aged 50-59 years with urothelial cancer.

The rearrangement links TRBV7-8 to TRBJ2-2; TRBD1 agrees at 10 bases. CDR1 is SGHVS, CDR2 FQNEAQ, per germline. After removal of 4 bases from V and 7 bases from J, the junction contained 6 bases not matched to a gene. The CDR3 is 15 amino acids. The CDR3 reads CASSSGGTGVGELFF. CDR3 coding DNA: TGTGCCAGCAGCTCCGGTGGGACAGGGGTCGGGGAGCTGTTTTTT.

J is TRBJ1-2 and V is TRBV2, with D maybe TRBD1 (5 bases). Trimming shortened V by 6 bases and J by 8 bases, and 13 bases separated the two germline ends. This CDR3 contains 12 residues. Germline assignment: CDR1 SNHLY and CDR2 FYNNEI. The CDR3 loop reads CASRPGGKGYTF. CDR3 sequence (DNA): TGTGCCAGCAGACCCGGGGGTAAGGGCTACACCTTC.

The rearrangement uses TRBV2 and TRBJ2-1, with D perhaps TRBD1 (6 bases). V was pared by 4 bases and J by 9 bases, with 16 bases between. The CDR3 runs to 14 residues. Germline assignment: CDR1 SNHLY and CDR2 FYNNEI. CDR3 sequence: CASSAPLQGTEQFF. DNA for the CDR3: TGTGCCAGCAGTGCCCCCTTACAGGGAACTGAGCAGTTCTTC.

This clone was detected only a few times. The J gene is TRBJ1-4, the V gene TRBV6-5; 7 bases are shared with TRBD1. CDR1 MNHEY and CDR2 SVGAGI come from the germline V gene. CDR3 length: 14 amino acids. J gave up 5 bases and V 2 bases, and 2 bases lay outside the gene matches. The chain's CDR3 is CASSYTGQNEKLFF. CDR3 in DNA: TGTGCCAGCAGTTACACGGGACAGAATGAAAAACTGTTTTTT.

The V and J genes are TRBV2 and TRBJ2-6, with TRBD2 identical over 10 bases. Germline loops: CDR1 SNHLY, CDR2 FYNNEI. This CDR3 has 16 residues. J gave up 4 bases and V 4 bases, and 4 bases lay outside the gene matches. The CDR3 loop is CASSGLAGAGANVLTF. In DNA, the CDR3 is TGTGCCAGCAGTGGGCTAGCGGGGGCCGGGGCCAACGTCCTGACTTTC.

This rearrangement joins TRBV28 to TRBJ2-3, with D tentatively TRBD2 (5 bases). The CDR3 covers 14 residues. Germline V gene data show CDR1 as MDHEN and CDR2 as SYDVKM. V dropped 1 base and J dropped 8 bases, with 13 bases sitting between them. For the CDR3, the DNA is TGTGCCAGCAGTTTATCCGGGATTGGTGGTACGCAGTATTTT. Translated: CASSLSGIGGTQYF.

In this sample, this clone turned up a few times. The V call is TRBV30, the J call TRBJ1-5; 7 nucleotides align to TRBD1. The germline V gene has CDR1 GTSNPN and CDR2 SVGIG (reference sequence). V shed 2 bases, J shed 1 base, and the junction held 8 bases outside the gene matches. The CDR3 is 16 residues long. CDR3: CAWSPETGRSNQPQHF. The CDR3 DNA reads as TGTGCCTGGAGTCCTGAGACAGGGAGAAGCAATCAGCCCCAGCATTTT. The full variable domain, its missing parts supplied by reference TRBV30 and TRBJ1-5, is SQTIHQWPATLVQPVGSPLSLECTVEGTSNPNLYWYRQAAGRGLQLLFYSVGIGQISSEVPQNLSASRPQDRQFILSSKKLLLSDSGFYLCAWSPETGRSNQPQHFGDGTRLSIL.

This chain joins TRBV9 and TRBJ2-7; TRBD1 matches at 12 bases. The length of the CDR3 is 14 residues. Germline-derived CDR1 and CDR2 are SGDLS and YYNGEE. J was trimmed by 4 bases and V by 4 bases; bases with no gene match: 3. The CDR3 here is CASSPGQGAYEQYF. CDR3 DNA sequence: TGTGCCAGCAGCCCGGGACAGGGGGCATACGAGCAGTACTTC.

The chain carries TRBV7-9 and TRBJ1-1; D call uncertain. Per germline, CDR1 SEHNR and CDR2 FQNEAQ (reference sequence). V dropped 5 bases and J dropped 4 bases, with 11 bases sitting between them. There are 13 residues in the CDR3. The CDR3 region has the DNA TGTGCCAGCAGCCCTGACTGGAGCACTGAAGCTTTCTTT. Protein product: CASSPDWSTEAFF.

CDR3 sequence: CAISGFRPAGGNTGELFF. As DNA, the CDR3 is TGTGCCATCAGTGGATTTAGGCCCGCGGGGGGTAACACCGGGGAGCTGTTTTTT. The V call is TRBV10-3, the J call TRBJ2-2; 8 positions match TRBD2. V shed 4 bases, J shed 2 bases, and the junction held 12 bases outside the gene matches. The CDR3 contains 18 residues. The germline CDR1 and CDR2 sequences are ENHRY and SYGVKD.

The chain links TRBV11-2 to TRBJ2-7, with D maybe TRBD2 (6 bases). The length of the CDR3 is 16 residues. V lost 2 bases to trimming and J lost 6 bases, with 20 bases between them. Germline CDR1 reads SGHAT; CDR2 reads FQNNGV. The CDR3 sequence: CASSLWLGQGGSEQYF. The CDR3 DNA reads TGTGCCAGCAGCTTATGGTTAGGGCAGGGAGGATCCGAGCAGTACTTC.

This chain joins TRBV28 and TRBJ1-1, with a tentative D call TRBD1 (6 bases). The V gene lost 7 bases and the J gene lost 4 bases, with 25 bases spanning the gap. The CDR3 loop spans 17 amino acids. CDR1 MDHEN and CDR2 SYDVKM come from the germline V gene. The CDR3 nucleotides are TGTGCCAGCAAGTTGGGCAGGGGTTCTTTATTTGGCACTGAAGCTTTCTTT. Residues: CASKLGRGSLFGTEAFF. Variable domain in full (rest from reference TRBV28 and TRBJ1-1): DVKVTQSSRYLVKRTGEKVFLECVQDMDHENMFWYRQDPGLGLRLIYFSYDVKMKEKGDIPEGYSVSREKKERFSLILESASTNQTSMYLCASKLGRGSLFGTEAFFGQGTRLTVV.

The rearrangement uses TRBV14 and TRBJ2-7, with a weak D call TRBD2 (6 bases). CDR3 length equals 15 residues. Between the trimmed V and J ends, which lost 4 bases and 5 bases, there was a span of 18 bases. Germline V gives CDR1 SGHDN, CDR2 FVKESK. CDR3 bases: TGTGCCAGCAGCCCGCCCCTGACTAGTATCCACGAGCAGTACTTC. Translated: CASSPPLTSIHEQYF.